Below, 6 T cell receptor beta chains from the same sample are listed, as sequenced in a study of PD-1 blockade in classical Hodgkin lymphoma (dated by TCRdb to the early 2020s). Reading the label with the study, this specimen's time point is: cycle 4 day 1 (C4D1), after six to seven weeks of nivolumab. Every trial patient had relapsed following autologous stem cell transplantation, and prior brentuximab vedotin exposure was what differed among cohorts A, B and C. The method was the immunoSEQ multiplex PCR assay. In TCRdb, the immuneACCESS table is reduced to in-frame sequences with V and J assigned. These tables do not hold every clone; where another copy was compared, an unresolved V gene accounts for under half, and the others remain unexplained. Counted in this sample were some 93,000 clones; around 80% of them appeared once. 8% to 9.5% of the sample is in the top ten clones. The specimen comprised peripheral blood mononuclear cells (PBMCs), sampled before the fourth cycle of nivolumab. These receptors were taken from a human donor with classical Hodgkin lymphoma.

The chain couples TRBV27 to TRBJ2-5; 8 positions match TRBD2. Trimming took 1 base from V and 2 from J; bases not matched to a gene: 9. The CDR3 extends over 17 amino acids. Looked up from germline, CDR1 is MNHEY and CDR2 is SMNVEV (reference sequence). In DNA, the CDR3 is TGTGCCAGCAGTTTATTAGGACTAGCCCACTCTCAAGAGACCCAGTACTTC. It encodes CASSLLGLAHSQETQYF.

The V gene is TRBV19, the J gene TRBJ1-5; D is unclear. V was shortened by 5 bases and J by 0 bases, with 8 bases between the two germline ends. The CDR3 sequence is 14 residues long. The germline V gene has CDR1 LNHDA and CDR2 SQIVND (reference sequence). This CDR3 is CASSLALSNQPQHF. CDR3 bases: TGTGCCAGTAGTTTGGCTCTTAGCAATCAGCCCCAGCATTTT.

The chain employs TRBV28 and TRBJ1-5; the D is unclear. Germline CDR1 MDHEN, CDR2 SYDVKM. V lost 3 bases to trimming and J lost 4 bases, with 7 bases between them. The length of the CDR3 is 13 residues. Here the CDR3 reads CASSLLPNQPQHF. CDR3 coding DNA: TGTGCCAGCAGTTTGTTGCCGAATCAGCCCCAGCATTTT.

The chain has TRBV30 and TRBJ1-1, with D possibly TRBD1 on 5 matching bases. The CDR3 length is 15 residues. The ends were cut back, 7 bases at V and 1 base at J, with 19 bases in the middle. The germline V gene encodes CDR1 GTSNPN and CDR2 SVGIG (reference sequence). In DNA, the CDR3 is TGTGCCTTACGCACCCGGGGCCGGGGGAACACTGAAGCTTTCTTT. This codes for CALRTRGRGNTEAFF.

This clone showed up just once. The chain carries TRBV28 and TRBJ1-1, with 7 bases matching TRBD1. CDR1 is MDHEN and CDR2 is SYDVKM in the germline V gene. This CDR3 region has 14 residues. V shed 5 bases, J shed 0 bases, and the junction held 3 bases outside the gene matches. The CDR3 nucleotides are TGTGCCAGCAGTCACAGGGGCCTGAACACTGAAGCTTTCTTT. It codes for CASSHRGLNTEAFF.

This clone was picked up a small number of times. V usage is TRBV11-2 and J usage is TRBJ2-7, with 7 bases aligning to TRBD1. The J segment lost 6 bases and the V segment lost 3 bases, leaving 11 bases of the junction unmatched. Per germline, CDR1 SGHAT and CDR2 FQNNGV. The CDR3 runs 15 residues. The CDR3 sequence is CASSFRFLTGSEQYF. CDR3 DNA: TGTGCCAGCAGCTTCCGCTTCCTGACAGGGAGCGAGCAGTACTTC.